Following are 13 T cell receptor beta chains from one sample sequenced in a study of shared clonotypes between healthy human individuals. This table comes from immunoSEQ multiplex PCR, and its TCRdb copy is limited to in-frame clones, with some not included. The table has 850,000 to 1,200,000 clones, about 75% seen once. Specimen: memory CD4+ T cells sorted from blood. Subset noted: CD45RA-negative fraction. The receptors originated from a man aged 18 to 35 in good health.

CDR3 region: CASSLALAANEQFF. The CDR3 coding sequence is TGTGCCAGCAGCTTAGCGTTAGCAGCCAATGAGCAGTTCTTC. The chain combines TRBV5-4 with TRBJ2-1, with D uncertain. V lost 2 bases to trimming and J lost 6 bases, with 12 bases between them. The CDR3 runs 14 residues. Germline assignment: CDR1 SGHNT and CDR2 YYREEE (reference sequence).

V usage is TRBV19 and J usage is TRBJ2-4; 7 bases fit TRBD1. J was trimmed by 2 bases and V by 4 bases; bases with no gene match: 2. The CDR3 loop spans 14 amino acids. CDR1 is LNHDA, CDR2 SQIVND, per germline (reference sequence). The CDR3, as DNA: TGTGCCAGTAGTAGACAGGGAACCAAAAACATTCAGTACTTC. This encodes CASSRQGTKNIQYF.

This chain uses TRBV5-6 with TRBJ2-7, with 10 bases identical to TRBD2. The V and J ends lost 1 base and 2 bases, in that order; junction bases with no gene match: 9. The CDR3 covers 17 residues. CDR1 SGHDT and CDR2 YYEEEE come from the germline V gene. CDR3 sequence: CASSLYSSGRGAYEQYF. The CDR3 DNA reads TGTGCCAGCAGCTTGTATTCTAGCGGGAGAGGGGCCTACGAGCAGTACTTC.

The chain couples TRBV2 to TRBJ1-1; a possible D gene is TRBD1 (6 bases). This CDR3 has 14 residues. CDR1 and CDR2 from the germline V gene are SNHLY and FYNNEI. V was pared by 6 bases and J by 0 bases, with 11 bases between. CDR3 DNA: TGTGCCAGCAGGAGGGAGGGGGTGAACACTGAAGCTTTCTTT. This codes for CASRREGVNTEAFF. The full variable domain, in which reference TRBV2 and TRBJ1-1 provide the parts outside the CDR3, is EPEVTQTPSHQVTQMGQEVILRCVPISNHLYFYWYRQILGQKVEFLVSFYNNEISEKSEIFDDQFSVERPDGSNFTLKIRSTKLEDSAMYFCASRREGVNTEAFFGQGTRLTVV.

This clone was observed a handful of times. The rearrangement links TRBV7-8 to TRBJ1-6, with 7 bases aligning to TRBD1. The V gene's germline CDR1 is SGHVS and CDR2 FQNEAQ. The V gene end was trimmed by 5 bases and the J gene end by 4 bases; junction bases not matched to a gene: 5. The CDR3 has 15 residues. This chain's CDR3 is CASSPGGSYNSPLHF. The CDR3 DNA is TGTGCCAGCAGCCCAGGGGGTAGTTATAATTCACCCCTCCACTTT.

This clone was detected many times. V is TRBV5-4 and J is TRBJ2-1; TRBD2 matches at 9 bases. This CDR3 region has 15 residues. Per the germline V gene, CDR1 is SGHNT and CDR2 is YYREEE (reference sequence). After removal of 3 bases from V and 4 bases from J, the junction contained 5 bases not matched to a gene. CDR3 residues: CASSSGGGGYNEQFF. In DNA form, the CDR3 reads TGTGCCAGCAGCTCTGGCGGGGGGGGATACAATGAGCAGTTCTTC. The entire variable domain, with the rest obtained from reference TRBV5-4 and TRBJ2-1, is as follows: ETGVTQSPTHLIKTRGQQVTLRCSSQSGHNTVSWYQQALGQGPQFIFQYYREEENGRGNFPPRFSGLQFPNYSSELNVNALELDDSALYLCASSSGGGGYNEQFFGPGTRLTVL.

The chain joins TRBV5-6 to TRBJ2-3; 8 positions agree with TRBD2. The CDR3 is 15 residues long. Germline V gene lookup returns CDR1 SGHDT and CDR2 YYEEEE. The V segment lost 2 bases and the J segment 2 bases; nucleotides outside the gene matches: 4. The CDR3 coding sequence is TGTGCCAGCAGCTTAAACGGGAGGGTCACAGATACGCAGTATTTT. Translating gives CASSLNGRVTDTQYF.

At least ten counts were recorded for this clone. The genes are TRBV5-6 and TRBJ1-5; D is unclear. CDR1 is SGHDT and CDR2 is YYEEEE in the germline V gene. The CDR3 sequence is 12 residues long. The V and J ends lost 6 bases and 7 bases respectively, with 11 bases between them. The CDR3 region is CASNLIGQPQHF. CDR3 nucleotide sequence: TGTGCCAGCAACCTTATAGGGCAGCCCCAGCATTTT.

The gene calls are TRBV18 and TRBJ1-2, with 7 bases fitting TRBD1. After removal of 6 bases from V and 3 bases from J, the junction contained 13 bases not matched to a gene. Per the germline V gene, CDR1 is KGHSH and CDR2 is LQKENI. There are 16 residues in the CDR3. The CDR3 nucleotides are TGTGCCAGCTCCCAACAGCAAGGGGGCATGGACTATGGCTACACCTTC. This codes for CASSQQQGGMDYGYTF.

This clone has only a few counts. V is TRBV5-1 and J is TRBJ1-1; D is undetermined. This CDR3 spans 12 amino acids. Trimming removed 2 bases at V and 7 bases at J, with 9 bases between. The V gene's germline CDR1 is SGHRS and CDR2 YFSETQ. The CDR3 loop reads CASSLSGFEAFF. The CDR3 nucleotides are TGCGCCAGCAGCTTATCGGGGTTTGAAGCTTTCTTT.

This chain links TRBV27 with TRBJ2-3; 8 nucleotides agree with TRBD1. CDR3 length: 14 amino acids. The ends lost 3 bases at V and 6 bases at J; junction bases unmatched: 5. Per germline, CDR1 MNHEY and CDR2 SMNVEV (reference sequence). The CDR3 region has the DNA TGTGCCAGCAGTTTGGACAGGGTTAGCGATACGCAGTATTTT. This sequence encodes CASSLDRVSDTQYF.

This chain's CDR3 is CASSGTILGTQYF. In DNA, the CDR3 is TGTGCCAGCAGCGGGACGATATTAGGTACGCAGTATTTT. The chain couples TRBV9 to TRBJ2-3, with no clear D. The ends were cut back, 3 bases at V and 8 bases at J, with 13 bases in the middle. The CDR3 covers 13 residues. In germline, CDR1 is SGDLS, CDR2 YYNGEE. Variable domain in full (rest from reference TRBV9 and TRBJ2-3): DSGVTQTPKHLITATGQRVTLRCSPRSGDLSVYWYQQSLDQGLQFLIQYYNGEERAKGNILERFSAQQFPDLHSELNLSSLELGDSALYFCASSGTILGTQYFGPGTRLTVL.

The chain joins TRBV30 to TRBJ2-1, with 8 bases matching TRBD2. Trimming cost V 4 bases and J 2 bases; bases outside gene matches: 16. Looked up from germline, CDR1 is GTSNPN and CDR2 is SVGIG (reference sequence). The CDR3 sequence is 18 residues long. DNA for the CDR3: TGTGCCTGGAAAGCCGGGACTAGTAGAACTCGCACCTACAATGAGCAGTTCTTC. Translation gives CAWKAGTSRTRTYNEQFF.